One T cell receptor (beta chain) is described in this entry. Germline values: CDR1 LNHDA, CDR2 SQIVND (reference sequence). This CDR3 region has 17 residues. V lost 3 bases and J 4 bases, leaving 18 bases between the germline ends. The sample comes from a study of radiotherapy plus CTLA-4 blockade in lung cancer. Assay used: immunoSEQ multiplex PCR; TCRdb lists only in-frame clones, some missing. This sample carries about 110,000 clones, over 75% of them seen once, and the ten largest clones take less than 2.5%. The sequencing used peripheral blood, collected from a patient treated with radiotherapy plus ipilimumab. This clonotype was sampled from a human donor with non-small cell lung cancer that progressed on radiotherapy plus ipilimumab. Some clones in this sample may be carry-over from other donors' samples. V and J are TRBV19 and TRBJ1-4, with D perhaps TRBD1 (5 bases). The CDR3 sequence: CASSILFSTAINEKLFF. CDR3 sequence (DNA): TGTGCCAGTAGTATCCTCTTTTCGACAGCTATTAATGAAAAACTGTTTTTT.